This is a list of T cell receptor beta chains from one sample in a study of CD4+ T cells in melanoma. Some clones are missing from TCRdb's copy, which holds only in-frame ones; the method was immunoSEQ multiplex PCR. This table has around 100,000 clones, about 90% appearing once. Specimen: peripheral blood. Every receptor here comes from a human donor with melanoma. CDR3s include the opening cysteine and the closing phenylalanine or tryptophan.

v_call: TRBV7-9; j_call: TRBJ1-1; cdr3_aa: CASRGSGRQTTEAFF
v_call: TRBV19; j_call: TRBJ2-1; cdr3_aa: CASSISKGEQFF
v_call: TRBV29-1; j_call: TRBJ2-7; cdr3_aa: CSVGTIGAGVYEQYF
v_call: TRBV29-1; j_call: TRBJ2-1; cdr3_aa: CSVESRPNNEQFF
v_call: TRBV9; j_call: TRBJ1-5; cdr3_aa: CASSVGGNNQPQHF
v_call: TRBV28; j_call: TRBJ2-4; cdr3_aa: CASSLALAKNIQYF
v_call: TRBV19; j_call: TRBJ2-3; cdr3_aa: CASSMGTSGRTDTQYF
v_call: TRBV4-1; j_call: TRBJ1-1; cdr3_aa: CASSQDQGAEAFF
v_call: TRBV7-2; j_call: TRBJ1-1; cdr3_aa: CASSLDRVEAFF
v_call: TRBV7-3; j_call: TRBJ2-5; cdr3_aa: CASSPLGLGLLETQYF
v_call: TRBV13; j_call: TRBJ1-2; cdr3_aa: CASSTPQFGYTF
v_call: TRBV5-1; j_call: TRBJ2-3; cdr3_aa: CASSFLGGSGGDTQYF
v_call: TRBV4-3; j_call: TRBJ2-2; cdr3_aa: CASSQGATFNTGELFF
v_call: TRBV10-1; j_call: TRBJ1-2; cdr3_aa: CASSPGQGYGYTF
v_call: TRBV5-1; j_call: TRBJ2-5; cdr3_aa: CASSASVETQYF
v_call: TRBV4-2; j_call: TRBJ1-5; cdr3_aa: CASSQAYGTDNQPQHF
v_call: TRBV7-3; j_call: TRBJ1-1; cdr3_aa: CASRKQANTEAFF
v_call: TRBV19; j_call: TRBJ2-7; cdr3_aa: CASSSRDRGKGEQYF
v_call: TRBV7-2; j_call: TRBJ2-7; cdr3_aa: CASSPNWGTGVDEQYF
v_call: TRBV6-1; j_call: TRBJ2-7; cdr3_aa: CASSEAADSRGQYF
v_call: TRBV5-1; j_call: TRBJ2-6; cdr3_aa: CASSLWPTGNSGANVLTF
v_call: TRBV7-2; j_call: TRBJ1-4; cdr3_aa: CASSAGGGNEKLFF
v_call: TRBV11-2; j_call: TRBJ1-1; cdr3_aa: CASSLSAYTEAFF
v_call: TRBV27; j_call: TRBJ2-7; cdr3_aa: CASSFGGVPYEQYF
v_call: TRBV28; j_call: TRBJ1-2; cdr3_aa: CASSYAHYGYTF
v_call: TRBV4-3; j_call: TRBJ1-2; cdr3_aa: CASSQEGDRRYGYTF
v_call: TRBV5-1; j_call: TRBJ2-7; cdr3_aa: CASSLWTGAYEQYF
v_call: TRBV7-2; j_call: TRBJ2-3; cdr3_aa: CASSLARGGQDTQYF
v_call: TRBV7-8; j_call: TRBJ1-6; cdr3_aa: CASSPGVIRVYSPLHF
v_call: TRBV6-5; j_call: TRBJ1-1; cdr3_aa: CASSAITGTEAFF
v_call: TRBV6-5; j_call: TRBJ1-1; cdr3_aa: CASSYGGGWTEAFF